The next 21 T cell receptor beta chains were all read from a single sample in a study of blood T cells in healthy people across ages. Next came a second PCR, run for about 7 to 12 cycles, which used a sample-barcoded 5' primer along with a J-beta primer mix. MiXCR, run by TCRdb on the 5' RACE reads, gives a single entry per CDR3 protein. This sample has roughly 1,300,000 distinct CDR3 sequences; approximately 60% occur once, and the top ten carry over 5%. Sequenced input: blood. Source of these receptors: a man in his late teens or twenties in good health.

J is TRBJ2-1 and V is TRBV4-1; TRBD2 matches 12 bases. Looked up from germline, CDR1 is MGHRA and CDR2 is YSYEKL. Losses at the gene ends were 0 bases for V and 10 bases for J; bases not matched to a gene: 16. This CDR3 has 19 residues. CDR3 sequence (DNA): TGCGCCAGCAGCCAAGAAAGTGGGCTAGCGGGAGGGCCATCCTACGAGCAGTTCTTC. It specifies CASSQESGLAGGPSYEQFF.

The V gene is TRBV4-1, the J gene TRBJ2-7, with TRBD2 as a possible D gene (5 bases). V was clipped by 0 bases and J by 5 bases, with 17 bases between them. Per the germline V gene, CDR1 is MGHRA and CDR2 is YSYEKL. The CDR3 sequence is 16 residues long. Here the CDR3 DNA reads TGCGCCAGCAGCCAAGATAAGAATAGCGTCTATGACGAGCAGTACTTC. Translation gives CASSQDKNSVYDEQYF.

J is TRBJ1-2 and V is TRBV4-3, with 7 bases matching TRBD1. This CDR3 region has 15 residues. After removal of 2 bases from V and 4 bases from J, the junction contained 7 bases not matched to a gene. Looked up from germline, CDR1 is LGHNA and CDR2 is YSLEER. The CDR3 DNA follows: TGCGCCAGCAGCCAAAGTGGTACAGGGGCCTATGGCTACACCTTC. The encoded protein is CASSQSGTGAYGYTF.

Turning to this clonotype: The junction does not match germline at one end; this may be a read error. The chain has TRBV7-9 and TRBJ2-1, with D possibly matching TRBD1 (6 bases). Germline CDR1 reads SEHNR; CDR2 reads FQNEAQ (reference sequence). CDR3 length: 15 residues. In DNA form, the CDR3 reads TGTGCCAGCAGCTTAGGGACAGTCTCCTACACTGAGCAGTTCTTC. This sequence encodes CASSLGTVSYTEQFF.

The J gene is TRBJ2-1, the V gene TRBV4-3, with 8 bases that match TRBD1. Germline CDR1 is LGHNA and CDR2 is YSLEER. Trimming cost V 0 bases and J 8 bases; bases outside gene matches: 12. The CDR3 extends over 17 amino acids. The CDR3 DNA sequence: TGCGCCAGCAGCCAAGAGGAGAGAACAGGGGGAATCTATGAGCAGTTCTTC. Translating it yields CASSQEERTGGIYEQFF.

CDR3 DNA: TGCAGTGCTAGGAGTATTGGACCAACCTCGGTGAAGACAGATACGCAGTATTTT. This codes for CSARSIGPTSVKTDTQYF. The chain is built from TRBV20-1 and TRBJ2-3; D is unresolved. This CDR3 comprises 18 residues. Trimming stripped 3 bases from V and 3 bases from J, with 25 bases between. CDR1 DFQATT and CDR2 SNEGSKA come from the germline V gene (reference sequence).

This clonotype was counted only a few times. This sequence joins TRBV27 and TRBJ2-2; TRBD1 is a possible D gene (6 bases). The CDR3 runs 16 residues. The V gene lost 4 bases and the J gene lost 1 base, with 13 bases spanning the gap. Looked up from germline, CDR1 is MNHEY and CDR2 is SMNVEV (reference sequence). The CDR3 here is CASSSFLQGNTGELFF. The CDR3 DNA reads TGTGCCAGCAGTTCTTTCCTACAGGGGAACACCGGGGAGCTGTTTTTT.

V and J are TRBV4-1 and TRBJ2-5, with D uncertain. The J call is in doubt because the DNA end fits TRBJ2-7 better. The CDR3 runs to 14 residues. The germline V gene has CDR1 MGHRA and CDR2 YSYEKL. The CDR3 protein is CASSRQTGPYEQYF. As DNA, the CDR3 is TGCGCCAGCAGCCGCCAAACCGGGCCCTACGAGCAGTACTTC.

V is TRBV3-1 and J is TRBJ2-7; D is possibly TRBD1 (6 bases). There are 15 residues in the CDR3. Germline lookup yields CDR1 LGHDT and CDR2 YNNKEL (reference sequence). V was pared by 1 base and J by 0 bases, with 10 bases between. The CDR3 sequence: CASSQGWTVSYEQYF. DNA of the CDR3: TGTGCCAGCAGCCAAGGATGGACAGTCTCCTACGAGCAGTACTTC.

J is TRBJ2-5 and V is TRBV28; unclear D gene. CDR3 length equals 13 residues. V was cut by 6 bases and J by 0 bases, with 8 bases left in between. Germline values: CDR1 MDHEN, CDR2 SYDVKM. The CDR3 spells CASSSGYQETQYF. CDR3 in DNA: TGTGCCAGCAGCTCCGGATACCAAGAGACCCAGTACTTC.

This rearrangement joins TRBV20-1 to TRBJ2-5, with a possible D match to TRBD1 (5 bases). The better agreement between TRBJ2-7 and the DNA end casts doubt on the J call. CDR3 length: 11 residues. Germline CDR1 DFQATT, CDR2 SNEGSKA (reference sequence). CDR3 sequence reads: CSAHQGYEQYF. The CDR3 DNA reads as TGCAGTGCCCATCAGGGCTACGAGCAGTACTTC.

This sequence joins TRBV7-2 and TRBJ1-2, with 7 bases fitting TRBD1. The CDR3 covers 16 residues. Per the germline V gene, CDR1 is SGHTA and CDR2 is FQGNSA. The trim removed 5 bases at V and 8 bases at J, leaving 17 bases unmatched. The chain's CDR3 is CASSPHRTGPIGGYTF. Written as DNA, the CDR3 is TGTGCCAGCAGCCCACACAGGACAGGCCCTATCGGGGGCTACACCTTC.

The rearrangement links TRBV6-6 to TRBJ1-2; tentatively, D is TRBD1 (5 bases). Per germline, CDR1 MNHNY and CDR2 SVGAGI (reference sequence). V lost 9 bases and J lost 2, with 19 bases in between. The CDR3 extends over 15 amino acids. The CDR3 reads CASRGSGGQNYGYTF. DNA of the CDR3: TGTGCCAGTAGGGGAAGTGGGGGTCAGAACTATGGCTACACCTTC.

V and J are TRBV29-1 and TRBJ2-2; D is unresolved. V was clipped by 6 bases and J by 3 bases, with 17 bases between them. CDR3 length: 15 residues. Germline loops: CDR1 SQVTM, CDR2 ANQGSEA. The CDR3 coding sequence is TGCAGCGTCTCACCCCTTGGCGCGGACACCGGGGAGCTGTTTTTT. Its translation: CSVSPLGADTGELFF.

This chain links TRBV7-6 with TRBJ2-7, with a possible D match to TRBD1 (6 bases). The CDR3 consists of 13 residues. The germline V gene encodes CDR1 SGHVS and CDR2 FNYEAQ. The ends were cut back, 2 bases at V and 5 bases at J, with 10 bases in the middle. In nucleotides, the CDR3 is TGTGCCAGCAGCTTAACAGGGACCCACGAGCAGTACTTC. Translated, it gives CASSLTGTHEQYF. The full variable domain, rest sourced from reference TRBV7-6 and TRBJ2-7, is GAGVSQSPRYKVTKRGQDVALRCDPISGHVSLYWYRQALGQGPEFLTYFNYEAQQDKSGLPNDRFSAERPEGSISTLTIQRTEQRDSAMYRCASSLTGTHEQYFGPGTRLTVT.

This clonotype has only a few counts. This sequence joins TRBV6-6 and TRBJ2-1; the D is unclear. The germline CDR1 and CDR2 sequences are MNHNY and SVGAGI (reference sequence). The CDR3 contains 16 residues. V was trimmed by 0 bases and J by 5 bases, leaving 14 bases between them. As DNA, the CDR3 is TGTGCCAGCAGTTACTCTATTGACCCCTCGGACAATGAGCAGTTCTTC. Residues: CASSYSIDPSDNEQFF.

The chain is built from TRBV20-1 and TRBJ2-4, with TRBD1 identical over 9 bases. The tail of the sequence fits TRBJ2-7 better, so the J call may be wrong. The V gene's germline CDR1 is DFQATT and CDR2 SNEGSKA (reference sequence). CDR3 length: 13 amino acids. The CDR3, as DNA: TGCAGTGCTCAGGACAGGGGAAACTACGAGCAGTACTTC. The encoded protein is CSAQDRGNYEQYF.

The chain employs TRBV29-1 and TRBJ1-2; the D is unclear. V lost 6 bases and J 4 bases, leaving 18 bases between the germline ends. CDR1 SQVTM and CDR2 ANQGSEA come from the germline V gene. The CDR3 runs to 14 residues. The CDR3 loop reads CSVKAAGNIYGYTF. The CDR3 region has the DNA TGCAGCGTGAAGGCGGCAGGAAATATCTATGGCTACACCTTC.

This clonotype turned up a few times. The chain joins TRBV9 to TRBJ2-7; the D is unclear. The V end was cut by 0 bases, the J end by 0 bases, with 4 bases between. From germline, CDR1 is SGDLS and CDR2 YYNGEE. The CDR3 spans 13 residues. CDR3 residues: CASSVVPSYEQYF. CDR3 sequence (DNA): TGTGCCAGCAGCGTAGTTCCCTCCTACGAGCAGTACTTC.

This clonotype was detected only a few times. V is TRBV29-1 and J is TRBJ2-2; D may be TRBD1 (5 bases). Germline loops: CDR1 SQVTM, CDR2 ANQGSEA. CDR3 length: 13 amino acids. As DNA, the CDR3 is TGCAGTGGTTTGACAGAGAACACCGGGGAGCTGTTTTTT. It encodes CSGLTENTGELFF.

This clonotype was counted a few times. The J gene is TRBJ2-4, the V gene TRBV29-1, with D unresolved. The DNA matches TRBJ2-5 better at its end, which makes the J call doubtful. CDR3 size: 11 residues. Germline-derived CDR1 and CDR2 are SQVTM and ANQGSEA. CDR3 amino acids: CSAGRTETQYF. The DNA for the CDR3 is TGCAGCGCCGGCAGGACGGAGACCCAGTACTTC.